Listed below are T cell receptor beta chains from one sample, sequenced in a study of siplizumab effects on memory and regulatory T cells. Profiling relied on immunoSEQ multiplex PCR, and the TCRdb table lists in-frame clones only, not all of them. The top ten hold around 0.25% of the sample, which has about 40,000 clones, around 92% seen once. Input material: naive CD4+ T cells sorted from blood. These receptors all come from a human donor in good health. Both conserved end residues are part of each CDR3. A D gene is named only where the DNA matches it firmly. Clone size is given for some rows only: seen once, a few or many times, or a class if the clone is expanded.

J | size | V | D | DNA | CDR3
TRBJ2-4 | NA | TRBV7-6 | NA | TGTGCCAGCAGCTTACTGGCGGGGAAGGAAAACATTCAGTACTTC | CASSLLAGKENIQYF
TRBJ1-1 | few | TRBV6-5 | NA | TGTGCCAGCAGGTCCAGGGATTGGACTGAAGCTTTCTTT | CASRSRDWTEAFF
TRBJ2-7 | NA | TRBV5-5 | NA | TGTGCCAGCAGCTTGTACAGGTTACGATACGAGCAGTACTTC | CASSLYRLRYEQYF
TRBJ2-3 | NA | TRBV5-1 | NA | TGCGCCAGCAGCTCCCGGGAAGATAGCACAGATACGCAGTATTTT | CASSSREDSTDTQYF
TRBJ2-7 | NA | TRBV7-8 | TRBD2 | TGTGCCAGCAGCCTAGGACTAGCGGGAGTAGTATCCTACGAGCAGTACTTC | CASSLGLAGVVSYEQYF
TRBJ1-2 | NA | TRBV29-1 | NA | TGCAGCGTTCGAGGCAAGGTGGCAAACTATGGCTACACCTTC | CSVRGKVANYGYTF
TRBJ1-1 | NA | TRBV7-9 | TRBD1 | TGTGCCAGCAGCTTAAGTGGGACAGGGTTTGCTGAAGCTTTCTTT | CASSLSGTGFAEAFF
TRBJ2-3 | NA | TRBV6-5 | NA | TGTGCCAGCAGTTACTCGGATCAGGGAACAGATACGCAGTATTTT | CASSYSDQGTDTQYF
TRBJ2-1 | once | TRBV7-9 | NA | TGTGCCAGCACCCCTACTACCGGGAGTCGGAATGAGCAGTTCTTC | CASTPTTGSRNEQFF
TRBJ2-2 | NA | TRBV11-3 | TRBD1 | TGTGCCAGCAGCCCGGAGGGCAGGGGGCGCACCGGGGAGCTGTTTTTT | CASSPEGRGRTGELFF
TRBJ1-1 | NA | TRBV10-2 | NA | TGCGCCAGCAGTGAGTCTCTGGGGATGAACACTGAAGCTTTCTTT | CASSESLGMNTEAFF
TRBJ2-1 | NA | TRBV7-8 | TRBD2 | TGTGCCAGCAGCTTTGGTGGCGGGGGAAACAATGAGCAGTTCTTC | CASSFGGGGNNEQFF
TRBJ1-5 | NA | TRBV18 | TRBD1 | TGTGCCAGCTCACCAGGACAGGGAAATCAGCCCCAGCATTTT | CASSPGQGNQPQHF
TRBJ2-5 | NA | TRBV11-2 | NA | TGTGCCAGCAGTTACAACGGCGGGAAAGAGACCCAGTACTTC | CASSYNGGKETQYF
TRBJ1-4 | NA | TRBV7-2 | TRBD1 | TGTGCCAGCAGTCTAGACAGGGCGGTGGAAAAACTGTTTTTT | CASSLDRAVEKLFF
TRBJ1-2 | NA | TRBV6-1 | TRBD1 | TGTGCCAGCAGTGAACCGGGACAGGGGGCGCGTGACTATGGCTACACCTTC | CASSEPGQGARDYGYTF
TRBJ2-1 | NA | TRBV19 | NA | TGTGCCAGTAGTACCCGACAGGACGTCTACAATGAGCAGTTCTTC | CASSTRQDVYNEQFF
TRBJ1-1 | few | TRBV5-4 | NA | TGTGCCAGCAGTCTCCGTCAGGGAGTTACTGAAGCTTTCTTT | CASSLRQGVTEAFF
TRBJ2-7 | NA | TRBV10-3 | NA | TGTGCCATCAGTGAGTCGACGGGGGTGGGCGGTTCCGAGCAGTACTTC | CAISESTGVGGSEQYF
TRBJ2-1 | NA | TRBV4-1 | NA | TGCGCCAGCAGCCAACGGGGCCTCGGGAGCAATGAGCAGTTCTTC | CASSQRGLGSNEQFF
TRBJ1-1 | NA | TRBV5-6 | NA | TGTGCCAGCAGCCGGATGGGGGGAGCTTTCTTT | CASSRMGGAFF
TRBJ1-1 | few | TRBV27 | TRBD1 | TGTGCCAGCAGTCCAGGGGGGCTATACACTGAAGCTTTCTTT | CASSPGGLYTEAFF
TRBJ1-1 | NA | TRBV7-9 | TRBD1 | TGTGCCAGCAGCCAAGGACAGGGAGTGAACACTGAAGCTTTCTTT | CASSQGQGVNTEAFF
TRBJ2-3 | NA | TRBV30 | NA | TGTGCCTGGAGGGTAGCTGGAGGTAGCACAGATACGCAGTATTTT | CAWRVAGGSTDTQYF
TRBJ2-1 | NA | TRBV5-4 | TRBD2 | TGTGCCAGCAGCTTGGCGGCTAGCGGGACCAATGAGCAGTTCTTC | CASSLAASGTNEQFF
TRBJ2-1 | once | TRBV11-2 | TRBD2 | TGTGCCAGCAGCCCGGTCGGGGGGATAGGGAATGAGCAGTTCTTC | CASSPVGGIGNEQFF
TRBJ1-5 | NA | TRBV7-2 | NA | TGTGCCAGCAGCTTAGACAGGGATCAGCCCCAGCATTTT | CASSLDRDQPQHF
TRBJ1-5 | NA | TRBV6-5 | NA | TGTGCCAGCAGACAAGGTAGCAATCAGCCCCAGCATTTT | CASRQGSNQPQHF
TRBJ2-2 | once | TRBV5-4 | NA | TGTGCCAGCAGCTCCCGGGACAAGGGGGAGCTGTTTTTT | CASSSRDKGELFF
TRBJ2-2 | NA | TRBV30 | NA | TGTGCCTGGAGTGTAATAGCGTCCGGGGAGCTGTTTTTT | CAWSVIASGELFF
TRBJ2-6 | NA | TRBV5-4 | TRBD1 | TGTGCCAGCAGCTTGATACGACAGGGTGCGGACCAGTCTGGGGCCAACGTCCTGACTTTC | CASSLIRQGADQSGANVLTF